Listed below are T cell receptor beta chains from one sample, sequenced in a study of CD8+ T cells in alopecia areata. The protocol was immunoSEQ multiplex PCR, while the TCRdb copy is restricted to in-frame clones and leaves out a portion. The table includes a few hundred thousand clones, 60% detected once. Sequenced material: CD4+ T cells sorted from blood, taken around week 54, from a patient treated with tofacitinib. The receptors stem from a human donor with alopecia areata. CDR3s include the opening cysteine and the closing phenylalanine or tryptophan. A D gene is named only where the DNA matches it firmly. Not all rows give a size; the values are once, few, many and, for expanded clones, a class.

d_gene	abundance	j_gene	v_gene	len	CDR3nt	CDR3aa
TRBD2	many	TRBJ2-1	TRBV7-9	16	TGTGCCAGCAGCTTCTCGGCTAGCGGGGGGGCATCCGAGCAGTTCTTC	CASSFSASGGASEQFF
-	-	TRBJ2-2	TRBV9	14	TGTGCCAGCAGCGTAACGTCGGACACCGGGGAGCTGTTTTTT	CASSVTSDTGELFF
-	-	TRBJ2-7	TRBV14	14	TGTGCCAGCAGCCTCGTGAGGGGGGATACTGAGCAGTACTTC	CASSLVRGDTEQYF
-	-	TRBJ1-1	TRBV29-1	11	TGCAGCGGCGTCCAGGAAAGTGAGGCTTTCTTT	CSGVQESEAFF
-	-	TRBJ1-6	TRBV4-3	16	TGCGCCAGCAGCCAAGGCCCGGCAGGCGAGGGGTCACCCCTCCACTTT	CASSQGPAGEGSPLHF
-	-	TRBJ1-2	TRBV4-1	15	TGCGCCAGCAGCCAAGATTTGGGGGATAACTATGGCTACACCTTC	CASSQDLGDNYGYTF
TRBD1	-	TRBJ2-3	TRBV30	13	TGTGCCTGGAGTGCAGGGGGTGGGCGTACGCAGTATTTT	CAWSAGGGRTQYF
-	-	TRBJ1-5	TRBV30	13	TGTGCCTGGAGTGTACAAAGGAATCAGCCCCAGCATTTT	CAWSVQRNQPQHF
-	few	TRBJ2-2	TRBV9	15	TGTGCCAGCAGCGTCCGGGGCTCGAACACCGGGGAGCTGTTTTTT	CASSVRGSNTGELFF
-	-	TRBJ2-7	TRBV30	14	TGTGCCTGGAGTCCCAGATGGAACGACCACGAGCAGTACTTC	CAWSPRWNDHEQYF
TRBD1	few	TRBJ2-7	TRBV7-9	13	TGTGCCAGCAGCTTACGGACAGGGTACGAGCAGTACTTC	CASSLRTGYEQYF
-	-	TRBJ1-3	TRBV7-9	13	TGTGCCAGCAGCCTCGAGGGCGGGACCCCTGAGGATTTT	CASSLEGGTPEDF
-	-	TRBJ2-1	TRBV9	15	TGTGCCAGCAGCGCCGAGACAGTCTCCTACAATGAGCAGTTCTTC	CASSAETVSYNEQFF
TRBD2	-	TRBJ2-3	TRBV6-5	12	TGTGCCAGCACCCCCTCGGGAGGTACGCAGTATTTT	CASTPSGGTQYF
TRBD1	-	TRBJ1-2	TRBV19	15	TGTGCCAGTAGTAAAGGGACAGGGAGTGACTATGGCTACACCTTC	CASSKGTGSDYGYTF